Described below is a single T cell receptor beta chain sequence and its context. Its matching antigen is unknown. The data were taken from a study of PD-1 blockade in classical Hodgkin lymphoma. Regarding the study as a whole: A reduction in baseline TCR diversity was reportedly seen in newly diagnosed patients relative to healthy donors. What caused the repertoire differences, perhaps disease activity or prior therapy, remains undefined.

The germline CDR1 and CDR2 sequences are SGHNT and YYREEE (reference sequence). The CDR3 is made up of 14 amino acids. Trimming stripped 0 bases from V and 2 bases from J, with 9 bases between. Regarding time point: newly diagnosed, previously untreated cHL patient sample. The authors used newly diagnosed, untreated classical Hodgkin lymphoma PBMCs as comparison. Profiling relied on immunoSEQ multiplex PCR, and the TCRdb table lists in-frame clones only, not all of them. The sample yields tens of thousands of clones, approximately 91% seen once. This chain uses TRBV5-4 with TRBJ2-7; D possibly matches TRBD1 or TRBD2 (6 bases each). This receptor was obtained from a human donor with classical Hodgkin lymphoma. Specimen: peripheral blood mononuclear cells (PBMCs). The CDR3 DNA reads TGTGCCAGCAGCTTGGCGGGGGCAACCTACGAGCAGTACGTC. Protein: CASSLAGATYEQYV.